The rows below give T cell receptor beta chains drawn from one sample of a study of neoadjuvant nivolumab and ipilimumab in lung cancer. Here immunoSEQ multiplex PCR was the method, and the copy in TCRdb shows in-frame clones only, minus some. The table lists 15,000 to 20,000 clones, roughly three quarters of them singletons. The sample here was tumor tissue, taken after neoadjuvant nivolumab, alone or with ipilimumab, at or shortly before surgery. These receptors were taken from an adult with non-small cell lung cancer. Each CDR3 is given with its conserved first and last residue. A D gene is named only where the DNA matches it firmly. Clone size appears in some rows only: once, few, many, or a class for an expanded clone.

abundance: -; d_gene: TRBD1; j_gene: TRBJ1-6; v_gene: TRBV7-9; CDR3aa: CASSLTTGQLGDNSPLHF; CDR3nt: TGTGCCAGCAGCTTAACGACGGGACAGCTAGGGGATAATTCACCCCTCCACTTT
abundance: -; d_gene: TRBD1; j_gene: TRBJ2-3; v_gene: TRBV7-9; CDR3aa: CASSLDRGLNTDTQYF; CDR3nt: TGTGCCAGCAGCTTAGACAGGGGGCTTAACACAGATACGCAGTATTTT
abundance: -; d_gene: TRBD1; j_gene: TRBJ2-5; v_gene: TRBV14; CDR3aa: CASSHRTGDQETQYF; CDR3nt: TGTGCCAGCAGCCATCGGACAGGGGACCAAGAGACCCAGTACTTC
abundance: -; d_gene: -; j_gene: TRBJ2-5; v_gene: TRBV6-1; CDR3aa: CASSEAPGPQETQYF; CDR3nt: TGTGCCAGCAGTGAAGCCCCGGGTCCACAAGAGACCCAGTACTTC
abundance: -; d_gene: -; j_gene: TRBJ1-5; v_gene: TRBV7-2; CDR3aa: CASSFRTGPQHF; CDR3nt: TGTGCCAGCAGCTTCCGGACTGGGCCCCAGCATTTT
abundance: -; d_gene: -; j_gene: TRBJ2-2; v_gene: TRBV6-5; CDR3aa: CASSYRTDNTGELFF; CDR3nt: TGTGCCAGCAGTTATAGGACAGACAACACCGGGGAGCTGTTTTTT
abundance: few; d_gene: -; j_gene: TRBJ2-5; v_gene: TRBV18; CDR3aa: CASSPGTHQETQYF; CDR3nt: TGTGCCAGCTCGCCCGGGACGCACCAAGAGACCCAGTACTTC
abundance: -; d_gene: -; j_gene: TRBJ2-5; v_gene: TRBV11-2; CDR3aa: CASSFRQSLKGETQYF; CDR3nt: TGTGCCAGCAGCTTCAGACAGTCATTAAAGGGAGAGACCCAGTACTTC
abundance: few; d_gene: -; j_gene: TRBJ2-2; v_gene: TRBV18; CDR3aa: CASSPPSVGLNTGELFF; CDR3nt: TGTGCCAGCTCACCCCCCTCGGTCGGATTGAACACCGGGGAGCTGTTTTTT
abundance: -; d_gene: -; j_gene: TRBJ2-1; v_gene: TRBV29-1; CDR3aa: CSVAGSTVHEQFF; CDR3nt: TGCAGCGTTGCGGGGTCTACAGTCCACGAGCAGTTCTTC
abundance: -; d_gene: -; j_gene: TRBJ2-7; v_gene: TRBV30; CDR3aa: CAWSVAAGASYEQYF; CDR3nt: TGTGCCTGGAGTGTAGCTGCAGGGGCCTCCTACGAGCAGTACTTC
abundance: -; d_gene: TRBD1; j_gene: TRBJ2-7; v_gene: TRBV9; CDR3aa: CASSTGGGLPYEQYF; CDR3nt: TGTGCCAGCAGCACAGGGGGCGGGCTTCCCTACGAGCAGTACTTC
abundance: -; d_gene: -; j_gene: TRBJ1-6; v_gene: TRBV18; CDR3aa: CASTQLTAPGSPLHF; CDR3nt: TGTGCCAGCACGCAGCTGACGGCACCAGGATCACCCCTCCACTTT
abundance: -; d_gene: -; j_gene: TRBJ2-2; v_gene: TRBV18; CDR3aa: CASSSDLQGAGELFF; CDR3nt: TGTGCCAGCTCATCAGATCTTCAGGGTGCCGGGGAGCTGTTTTTT
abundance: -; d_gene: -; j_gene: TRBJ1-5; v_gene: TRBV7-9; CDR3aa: CASAGEGLPQHF; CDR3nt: TGTGCCAGTGCCGGAGAAGGGTTGCCCCAGCATTTT
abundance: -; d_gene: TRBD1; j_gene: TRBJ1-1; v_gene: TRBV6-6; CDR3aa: CASRRKTGTANTEAFF; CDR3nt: TGTGCCAGCCGACGGAAAACCGGGACAGCAAACACTGAAGCTTTCTTT
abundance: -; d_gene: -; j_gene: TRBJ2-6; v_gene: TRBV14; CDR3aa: CASSPPGGAAGTGANVLTF; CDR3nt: TGTGCCAGCAGCCCGCCTGGCGGGGCCGCAGGGACTGGGGCCAACGTCCTGACTTTC
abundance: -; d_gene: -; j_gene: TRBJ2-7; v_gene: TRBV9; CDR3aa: CASSPRIGTGSYEQYF; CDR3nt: TGTGCCAGCAGCCCACGTATCGGGACGGGCTCCTACGAGCAGTACTTC
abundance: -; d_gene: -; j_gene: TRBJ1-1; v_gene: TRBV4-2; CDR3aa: CASSKEYREDTEAFF; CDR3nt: TGTGCCAGCAGCAAAGAGTACAGGGAGGACACTGAAGCTTTCTTT
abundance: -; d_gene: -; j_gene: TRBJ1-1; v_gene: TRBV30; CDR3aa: CAWSGWENTEAFF; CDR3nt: TGTGCCTGGAGTGGGTGGGAGAACACTGAAGCTTTCTTT
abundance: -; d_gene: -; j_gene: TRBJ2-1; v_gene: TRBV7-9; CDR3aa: CASSPLGGDYNEQFF; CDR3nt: TGTGCCAGCAGCCCATTGGGGGGCGACTACAATGAGCAGTTCTTC
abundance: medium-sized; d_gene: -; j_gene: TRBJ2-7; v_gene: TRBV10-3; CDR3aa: CAISDLAGTAYEQYF; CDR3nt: TGTGCCATCAGTGATCTGGCAGGGACCGCCTACGAGCAGTACTTC
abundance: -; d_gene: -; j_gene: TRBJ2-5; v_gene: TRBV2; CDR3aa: CASSLSRSRETQYF; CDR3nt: TGTGCCAGCAGTCTAAGCAGGTCGCGGGAGACCCAGTACTTC
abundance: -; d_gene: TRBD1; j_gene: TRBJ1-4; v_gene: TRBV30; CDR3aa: CAWRNRQGGGEKLFF; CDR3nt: TGTGCCTGGAGGAACAGACAGGGAGGGGGGGAAAAACTGTTTTTT
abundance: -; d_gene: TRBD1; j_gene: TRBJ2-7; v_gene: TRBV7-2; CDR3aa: CASRQGIMYEQYF; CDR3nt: TGTGCCAGCAGACAGGGGATAATGTACGAGCAGTACTTC
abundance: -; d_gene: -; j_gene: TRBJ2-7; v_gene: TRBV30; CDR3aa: CAWSHNVGFQYF; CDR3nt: TGTGCCTGGAGTCATAACGTGGGCTTCCAGTACTTC
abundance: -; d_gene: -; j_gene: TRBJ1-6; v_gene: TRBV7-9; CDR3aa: CASSAPSVSPLHF; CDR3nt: TGTGCCAGCAGCGCTCCCTCCGTATCACCCCTCCACTTT
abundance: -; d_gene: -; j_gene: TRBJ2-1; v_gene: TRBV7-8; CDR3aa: CASILAGTSSNEQFF; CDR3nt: TGTGCCAGCATCCTCGCCGGGACTTCGTCCAATGAGCAGTTCTTC
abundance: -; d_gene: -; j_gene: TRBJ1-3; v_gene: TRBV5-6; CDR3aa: CASSPQSSGNTIYF; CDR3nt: TGTGCCAGCAGCCCCCAGAGTTCTGGAAACACCATATATTTT